The clone carrying this T cell receptor beta chain turned up a few times. A much larger clone differs from this one at a single base, so this may be a read error. The conserved final phenylalanine or tryptophan is absent from the CDR3, which likely points to a read error. The DNA is left out, because the CDR3 cannot be placed on it with certainty; the CDR3 is given as TCRdb lists it. This entry is derived from a study of metastatic and nonmetastatic thyroid tumors. TCRdb called clones again from the PCR reads with MiXCR. Seen here are tens of thousands of clones, approximately 12% observed once, and the top ten hold around 9%. The CDR3 is 12 amino acids long, termini counted. The germline CDR1 and CDR2 sequences are MNHNS and SASEGT. All patients were untreated before thyroid surgery.

The clonotype originates from a female donor with papillary thyroid cancer or a benign thyroid nodule (not recorded which). Some clones in this sample may be carry-over from other donors' samples. The V gene is TRBV6-1, the J gene TRBJ2-7. The sequenced sample consisted of tumor tissue. CDR3 region: CASSEVGSKEYL.